This T cell receptor beta chain was retrieved from a study of ipilimumab plus nivolumab after autologous stem cell transplantation. Study overall: The DLBCL group included primary refractory and relapsed cases.

The study, taken as a whole, reports: Authors suggest TCR repertoire, Treg phenotype and gut microbiota support further study.

Comments on this clone: What it binds is unknown.

Patients got ipilimumab 1 mg/kg beginning 14 to 28 days post-transplant. Patients got 3 mg/kg IV nivolumab weeks 1, 4, 7, 10, then biweekly through week 26. CDR3 size: 15 residues. From germline, CDR1 is SGHNT and CDR2 YYREEE (reference sequence). V shed 3 bases, J shed 5 bases, and the junction held 7 bases outside the gene matches. The method was immunoSEQ multiplex PCR; TCRdb's version includes in-frame clones alone and lacks a portion of them. The sample shows about 20,000 clones, around 80% of them seen only once. This TCR derives from a male donor with diffuse large B-cell lymphoma. The chain combines TRBV5-4 with TRBJ1-2; 10 nucleotides align to TRBD1. Sequenced material: PBMCs, taken in a trial of ipilimumab plus nivolumab as post-transplant consolidation. The CDR3 protein is CASSSGQGIRYGYTF. The CDR3 bases are TGTGCCAGCAGCTCGGGACAGGGGATTAGGTATGGCTACACCTTC.